This TCR beta chain is drawn from a study of cytomegalovirus exposure and HLA in healthy donors. Both 60 Vbeta primers and 13 Jbeta primers went into the PCR. Sequenced by immunoSEQ multiplex PCR; TCRdb stores in-frame clones only, minus some. Of some 190,000 clones listed, 70% to 90% are singletons. Germline lookup yields CDR1 GTSNPN and CDR2 SVGIG (reference sequence). V was clipped by 8 bases and J by 4 bases, with 17 bases between them. The CDR3 sequence is 14 residues long. Material: PBMCs. The TCR originated in a male donor in good health and CMV-seronegative. V usage is TRBV30 and J usage is TRBJ2-2; tentative D call: TRBD1 (6 bases). The CDR3 spells CARSGDWGTGELFF. The CDR3 coding sequence is TGTGCCCGGTCAGGGGATTGGGGCACCGGGGAGCTGTTTTTT.